This TCR beta chain was retrieved from a study of blood T cell repertoires in COVID-19. Using immunoSEQ multiplex PCR, the repertoire was profiled, and TCRdb retains in-frame clones only, with some absent. The sample has roughly 200,000 clones, almost 90% seen once. The CDR3 is 13 amino acids. CDR1 is MNHEY and CDR2 is SMNVEV in the germline V gene (reference sequence). Unmatched junction bases numbered 3, after V lost 8 bases and J lost 0 bases. This receptor was obtained from a man between 18 and 29 years old with active or convalescent COVID-19. The sample consisted of peripheral blood. The rearrangement uses TRBV27 and TRBJ1-2; 7 nucleotides align to TRBD1. The CDR3 spells CASFDRANYGYTF. The DNA for the CDR3 is TGTGCCAGCTTCGACAGGGCTAACTATGGCTACACCTTC.